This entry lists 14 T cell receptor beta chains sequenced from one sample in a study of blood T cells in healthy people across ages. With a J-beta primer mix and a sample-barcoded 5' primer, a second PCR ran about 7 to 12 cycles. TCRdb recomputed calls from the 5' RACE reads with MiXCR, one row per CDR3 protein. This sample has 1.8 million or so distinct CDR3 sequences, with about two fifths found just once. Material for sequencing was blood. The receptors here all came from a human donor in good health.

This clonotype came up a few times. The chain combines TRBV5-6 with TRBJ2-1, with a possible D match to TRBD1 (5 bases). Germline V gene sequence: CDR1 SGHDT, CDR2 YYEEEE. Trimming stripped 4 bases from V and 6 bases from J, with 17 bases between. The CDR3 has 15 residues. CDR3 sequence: CASSLDPRRGNEQFF. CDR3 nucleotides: TGTGCCAGCAGCCTCGACCCACGAAGGGGCAATGAGCAGTTCTTC. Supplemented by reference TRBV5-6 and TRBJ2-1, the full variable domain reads DAGVTQSPTHLIKTRGQQVTLRCSPKSGHDTVSWYQQALGQGPQFIFQYYEEEERQRGNFPDRFSGHQFPNYSSELNVNALLLGDSALYLCASSLDPRRGNEQFFGPGTRLTVL.

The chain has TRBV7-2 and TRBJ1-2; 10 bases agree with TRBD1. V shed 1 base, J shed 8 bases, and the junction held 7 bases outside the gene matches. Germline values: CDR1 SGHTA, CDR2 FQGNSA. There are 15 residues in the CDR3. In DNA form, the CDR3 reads TGTGCCAGCAGCTTAGATTGGGACAGGGGTTTCGGCTACACCTTC. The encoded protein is CASSLDWDRGFGYTF.

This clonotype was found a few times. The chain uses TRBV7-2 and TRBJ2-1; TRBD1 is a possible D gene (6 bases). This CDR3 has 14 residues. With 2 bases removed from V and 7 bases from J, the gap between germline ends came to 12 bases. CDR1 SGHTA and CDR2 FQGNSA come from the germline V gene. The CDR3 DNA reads TGTGCCAGCAGCTTATATAGGACAGCAAATGAGCAGTTCTTC. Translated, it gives CASSLYRTANEQFF.

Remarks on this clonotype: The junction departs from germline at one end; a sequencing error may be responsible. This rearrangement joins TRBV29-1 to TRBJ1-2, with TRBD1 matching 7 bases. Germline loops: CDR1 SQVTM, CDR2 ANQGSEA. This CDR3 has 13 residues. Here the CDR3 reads CSAQRTGFYGYTF. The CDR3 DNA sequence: TGCAGCGCACAAAGGACAGGCTTCTATGGTTACACCTTC.

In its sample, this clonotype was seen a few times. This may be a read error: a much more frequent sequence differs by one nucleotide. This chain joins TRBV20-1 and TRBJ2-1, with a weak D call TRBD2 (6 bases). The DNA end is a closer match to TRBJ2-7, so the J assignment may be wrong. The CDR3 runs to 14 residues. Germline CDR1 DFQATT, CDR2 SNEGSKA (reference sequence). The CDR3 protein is CSARGGAEYNEQYF. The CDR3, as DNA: TGCAGTGCCCGAGGCGGGGCTGAGTACAATGAGCAGTACTTC.

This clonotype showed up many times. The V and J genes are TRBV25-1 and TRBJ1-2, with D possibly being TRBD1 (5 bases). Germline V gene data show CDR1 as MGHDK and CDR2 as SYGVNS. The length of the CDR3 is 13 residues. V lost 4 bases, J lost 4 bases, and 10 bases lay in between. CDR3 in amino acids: CASSVTGLYGYTF. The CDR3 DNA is TGTGCCAGCAGTGTCACAGGACTCTATGGCTACACCTTC.

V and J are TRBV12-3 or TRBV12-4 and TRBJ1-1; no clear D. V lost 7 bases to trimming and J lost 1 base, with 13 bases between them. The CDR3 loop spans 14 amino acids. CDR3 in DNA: TGTGCCAGCACCTACATAGCCAAGAACACTGAAGCTTTCTTT. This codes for CASTYIAKNTEAFF.

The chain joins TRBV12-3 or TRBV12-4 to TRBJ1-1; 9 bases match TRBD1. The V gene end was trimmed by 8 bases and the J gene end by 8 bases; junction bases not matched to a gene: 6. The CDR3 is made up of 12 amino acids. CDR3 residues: CASGGQGSEAFF. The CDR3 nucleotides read TGTGCCAGCGGGGGACAGGGATCAGAAGCTTTCTTT.

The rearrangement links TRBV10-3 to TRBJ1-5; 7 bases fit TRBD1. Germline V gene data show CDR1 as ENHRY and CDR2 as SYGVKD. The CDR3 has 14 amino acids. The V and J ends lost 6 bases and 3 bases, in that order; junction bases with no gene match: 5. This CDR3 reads CAIRSTGSNQPQHF. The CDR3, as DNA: TGTGCCATCAGATCGACAGGGTCCAATCAGCCCCAGCATTTT.

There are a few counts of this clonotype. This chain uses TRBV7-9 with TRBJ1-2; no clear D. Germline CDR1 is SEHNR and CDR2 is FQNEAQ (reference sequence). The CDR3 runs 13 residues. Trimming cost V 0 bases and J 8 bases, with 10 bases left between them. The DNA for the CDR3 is TGTGCCAGCAGCTTAGCCGGGCGTTTGGGCTACACCTTC. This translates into CASSLAGRLGYTF.

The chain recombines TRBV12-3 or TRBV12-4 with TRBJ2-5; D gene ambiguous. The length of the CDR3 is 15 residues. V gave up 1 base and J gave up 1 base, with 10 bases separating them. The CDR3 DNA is TGTGCCAGCAGTTTAGAGGGCCAGGCCCAAGAGACCCAGTACTTC. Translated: CASSLEGQAQETQYF.

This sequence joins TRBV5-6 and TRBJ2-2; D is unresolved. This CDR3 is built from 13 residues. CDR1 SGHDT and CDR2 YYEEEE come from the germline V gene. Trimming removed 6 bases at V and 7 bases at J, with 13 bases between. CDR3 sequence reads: CASTLGPHGELFF. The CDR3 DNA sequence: TGTGCCAGCACCCTTGGACCTCACGGGGAGCTGTTTTTT.

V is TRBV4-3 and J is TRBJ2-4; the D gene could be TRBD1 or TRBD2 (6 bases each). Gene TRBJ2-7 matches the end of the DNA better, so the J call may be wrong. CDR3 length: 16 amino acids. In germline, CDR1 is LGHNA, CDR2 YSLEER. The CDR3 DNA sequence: TGCGCCAGCAGCCAAGATGTGGGGGGCGGGACCTACGAGCAGTACTTC. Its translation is CASSQDVGGGTYEQYF.

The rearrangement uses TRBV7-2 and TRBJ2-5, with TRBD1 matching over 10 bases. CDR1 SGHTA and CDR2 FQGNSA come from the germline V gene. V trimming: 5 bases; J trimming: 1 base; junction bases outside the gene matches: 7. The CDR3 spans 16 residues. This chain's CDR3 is CASSRQGALTQETQYF. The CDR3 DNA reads TGTGCCAGCAGCCGACAGGGGGCACTAACCCAAGAGACCCAGTACTTC.